This TCR beta chain was identified in a study of CD8 T cells in ankylosing spondylitis. Worth noting for this clonotype: Antigen unknown.

Scientists made TCR beta libraries using quantitative 5'-RACE with molecular barcodes. One entry per CDR3 protein, called by TCRdb with MiXCR from the 5' RACE reads. The data hold 150,000 to 200,000 distinct CDR3 sequences, with around a tenth observed a single time. General study points: In ankylosing spondylitis patients, matched synovial fluid reportedly showed significant enrichment of disease-linked clones. Made up of about eight highly homologous variants, a TCR beta motif appeared characteristic of ankylosing spondylitis blood. Disease-associated clonotypes exhibited CD8+ identity and were relatively infrequent in peripheral blood.

Germline V gene data show CDR1 as SNHLY and CDR2 as FYNNEI. The CDR3 is 15 residues long. V was pared by 4 bases and J by 4 bases, with 2 bases of the junction left unmatched. The TCR comes from a female donor with ankylosing spondylitis or in good health (not recorded which). The sequenced sample was blood, either unsorted or a sorted T cell fraction (not recorded which). The genes are TRBV2 and TRBJ2-1, with 12 nucleotides matching TRBD2. The CDR3 sequence: CASSGTSGRYNEQFF. As DNA, the CDR3 is TGTGCCAGCAGTGGCACTAGCGGGAGGTACAATGAGCAGTTCTTC.